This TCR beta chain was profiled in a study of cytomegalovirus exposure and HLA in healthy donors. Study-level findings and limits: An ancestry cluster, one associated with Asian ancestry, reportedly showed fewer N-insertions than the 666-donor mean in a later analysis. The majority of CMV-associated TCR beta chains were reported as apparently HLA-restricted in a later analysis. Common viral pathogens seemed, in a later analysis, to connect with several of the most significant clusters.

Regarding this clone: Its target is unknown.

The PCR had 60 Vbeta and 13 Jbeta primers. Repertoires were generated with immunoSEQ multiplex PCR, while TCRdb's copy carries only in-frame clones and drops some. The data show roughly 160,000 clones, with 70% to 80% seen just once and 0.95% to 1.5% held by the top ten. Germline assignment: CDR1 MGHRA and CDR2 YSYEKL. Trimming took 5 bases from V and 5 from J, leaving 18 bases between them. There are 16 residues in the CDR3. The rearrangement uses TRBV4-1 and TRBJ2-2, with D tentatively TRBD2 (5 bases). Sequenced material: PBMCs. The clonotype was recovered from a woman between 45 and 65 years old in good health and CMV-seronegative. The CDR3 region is CASSKVAGLGTGELFF. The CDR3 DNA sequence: TGCGCCAGCAGCAAAGTTGCGGGCTTGGGGACCGGGGAGCTGTTTTTT.